One and the same sample provided the 13 T cell receptor beta chains below, sequenced in a study of shared clonotypes between healthy human individuals. Measured with immunoSEQ multiplex PCR; TCRdb has only the in-frame clones, and not every one. The table includes approximately 2,000,000 clones, around 90% detected once. The specimen sequenced was naive CD4+ T cells from PBMCs. Subset given: CD45RA+ positively selected. These receptors all come from a man between 18 and 29 years old in good health. Some clones in this sample may be carry-over from other donors' samples.

This chain links TRBV6-1 with TRBJ2-3, with 8 bases that match TRBD2. This CDR3 has 14 amino acids. From germline, CDR1 is MNHNS and CDR2 SASEGT. J gave up 10 bases and V 3 bases, and 9 bases lay outside the gene matches. The chain's CDR3 is CASSEVLAAVPQYF. In nucleotides, the CDR3 is TGTGCCAGCAGTGAGGTACTAGCGGCGGTCCCGCAGTATTTT.

The CDR3 sequence is CASRISGTSGEQYF. The CDR3 DNA reads TGTGCCAGCAGAATCTCCGGGACTAGCGGAGAGCAGTACTTC. The chain combines TRBV7-9 with TRBJ2-7, with 11 bases matching TRBD2. Germline V gene lookup returns CDR1 SEHNR and CDR2 FQNEAQ (reference sequence). This CDR3 is built from 14 residues. Trimming cost V 6 bases and J 7 bases; bases outside gene matches: 8.

The chain has TRBV19 and TRBJ2-7; D is unresolved. CDR1 LNHDA and CDR2 SQIVND come from the germline V gene (reference sequence). The CDR3 consists of 14 residues. The V gene lost 9 bases and the J gene lost 5 bases, with 20 bases spanning the gap. The CDR3 here is CASTSHPLADEQYF. CDR3 DNA: TGTGCCAGCACTTCACACCCCCTTGCGGACGAGCAGTACTTC.

The CDR3 protein is CAISRTDEQFF. DNA of the CDR3: TGTGCCATCAGCCGTACCGATGAGCAGTTCTTC. This chain uses TRBV10-3 with TRBJ2-1, with D hard to call. The germline V gene has CDR1 ENHRY and CDR2 SYGVKD. CDR3 length: 11 residues. Trimming took 6 bases from V and 8 from J, leaving 8 bases between them.

V gene TRBV18 combines with J gene TRBJ2-7; D unclear. The CDR3 is 15 residues long. CDR1 and CDR2 (germline): KGHSH, LQKENI. The V end was cut by 1 base, the J end by 0 bases, with 10 bases between. CDR3 DNA: TGTGCCAGCTCACCACTTGGGTCCCTCTCCTACGAGCAGTACTTC. Encoded protein: CASSPLGSLSYEQYF.

V is TRBV29-1 and J is TRBJ1-1; 8 nucleotides align to TRBD1. This CDR3 contains 14 residues. The V and J ends lost 6 bases and 9 bases, in that order; junction bases with no gene match: 15. Germline CDR1 reads SQVTM; CDR2 reads ANQGSEA. For the CDR3, the DNA is TGCAGCGTCGTCCAGGGGGCGCGGGAGGGGAAAGCTTTCTTT. It encodes CSVVQGAREGKAFF.

Regarding this clone: The same CDR3 arises from other DNA sequences in this sample as well. The rearrangement uses TRBV2 and TRBJ1-2; 7 bases map to TRBD1. Germline CDR1 is SNHLY and CDR2 is FYNNEI. The CDR3 sequence is 13 residues long. J lost 5 bases, V lost 3 bases, and 3 bases had no gene match. CDR3 nucleotides: TGTGCCAGCAGTGAGCAGGGGGGGTATGGCTACACCTTC. This gives the protein CASSEQGGYGYTF.

The chain carries TRBV7-2 and TRBJ2-3, with TRBD2 identical over 10 bases. CDR3 length: 17 amino acids. V lost 1 base to trimming and J lost 5 bases; unmatched junction nucleotides: 9. Germline loops: CDR1 SGHTA, CDR2 FQGNSA. The CDR3 coding sequence is TGTGCCAGCAGCTTAGGACCGCCAGCGGGAGGGAAAGATACGCAGTATTTT. It codes for CASSLGPPAGGKDTQYF.

J is TRBJ1-5 and V is TRBV7-2, with TRBD1 as a possible D gene (5 bases). The CDR3 loop spans 15 amino acids. Trimming cost V 5 bases and J 1 base, with 12 bases left between them. CDR1 is SGHTA and CDR2 is FQGNSA in the germline V gene. In DNA, the CDR3 is TGTGCCAGCAGCAGTCAGGGAACCAGCAATCAGCCCCAGCATTTT. Its protein is CASSSQGTSNQPQHF.

This clone was seen a single time. The chain carries TRBV5-4 and TRBJ2-1; the D gene is possibly TRBD1 (7 bases). Germline loops: CDR1 SGHNT, CDR2 YYREEE (reference sequence). V was trimmed by 3 bases and J by 1 base, leaving 14 bases between them. This CDR3 has 16 residues. CDR3 nucleotide sequence: TGTGCCAGCAGCTACAGGGGACTCCGATCCTACAATGAGCAGTTCTTC. Translating it yields CASSYRGLRSYNEQFF.

For this clone: Within the sample, other DNA sequences also encode this same CDR3. The rearrangement joins TRBV20-1 to TRBJ2-5, with D uncertain. Germline CDR1 and CDR2: DFQATT and SNEGSKA (reference sequence). Trimming removed 6 bases at V and 2 bases at J, with 4 bases between. This CDR3 is built from 10 residues. This CDR3 is CSAAQETQYF. CDR3 DNA sequence: TGCAGTGCGGCACAAGAGACCCAGTACTTC.

This chain connects TRBV7-8 to TRBJ1-1, with no clear D. Germline CDR1 and CDR2: SGHVS and FQNEAQ. The CDR3 runs 15 residues. V was shortened by 0 bases and J by 9 bases, with 17 bases between the two germline ends. CDR3: CASSLASGTSIQAFF. CDR3 nucleotides: TGTGCCAGCAGCTTAGCTAGTGGCACCTCTATTCAAGCTTTCTTT.

As regards this clone: The same CDR3 can be traced to other DNA sequences in this sample. V usage is TRBV27 and J usage is TRBJ2-7; D is undetermined. The CDR3 is 11 amino acids. Germline lookup yields CDR1 MNHEY and CDR2 SMNVEV (reference sequence). Deletions cut 4 bases from V and 4 bases from J, with 5 bases between. CDR3 sequence reads: CASSSKYEQYF. The CDR3 DNA reads TGTGCCAGCAGTTCGAAGTACGAGCAGTACTTC.